The clone carrying this T cell receptor (beta chain) was detected many times. Its cognate antigen is unknown. Genomic DNA constituted the template upon which TCR beta VDJ and CDR3 profiling was performed. TCRdb used MiXCR to reprocess the reads, holding one entry per CDR3 protein. The data contain a few hundred thousand distinct CDR3 sequences, about 37% of them singletons. Germline values: CDR1 MGHRA, CDR2 YSYEKL. CDR3 length equals 17 residues. V lost 6 bases and J 1 base, leaving 22 bases between the germline ends. The data originate from a study of CD8+CD57+ T cells in acquired aplastic anemia. Overall study: As sequenced from healthy donors, CD4+ cells averaged roughly 11 million reads. Regarding the study as a whole: Patients and controls turned out to have approximately 29 CD8+ CDR3 sequences in common.

Sample: sorted CD4+, CD8+, or CD8+CD57+ T cells (not recorded which) from PBMCs. The clonotype was recovered from a human donor in good health, serving as a control. The chain has TRBV4-1 and TRBJ2-7; D is undetermined. The CDR3 nucleotides read TGCGCCAGCAGTCGATCATCGGTCCTTACACCTTCCTACGAGCAGTACTTC. It is translated as CASSRSSVLTPSYEQYF.